A single T cell receptor beta chain is shown here with its context. As yet, its antigen is unknown. V gave up 1 base and J gave up 2 bases; unmatched junction bases: 5. The germline CDR1 and CDR2 sequences are LGHNA and YNFKEQ. The CDR3 runs to 15 residues. The sample is drawn from a study of beta chain features in type 1 diabetes. Whole-study findings and limits: Among patients, naive, central memory and Treg TCRB repertoires appeared more similar than among healthy donors. In these data, an HLA type influence on TCRB rearrangement remained unresolved. Diminished insertions and augmented deletions at VDJ junctions characterized type 1 diabetes patients.

The authors reverse transcribed all of the isolated RNA, so sequencing captured expressed TCRB transcripts. Mean read depth for naive, central memory and regulatory T cell samples was about 3.6 million reads. Sequencing used immunoSEQ multiplex PCR; TCRdb keeps in-frame clones, though not all of them. The sample contains approximately 200,000 clones, more than 9% of which appear only once. The chain is built from TRBV4-2 and TRBJ2-7; the match to TRBD1 covers 7 bases. The sequencing input was naive CD4+ T cells from blood. The source is a young woman in good health. CDR3 protein: CASSQGDRVAYEQYF. CDR3 DNA: TGTGCCAGCAGCCAAGGAGACAGGGTCGCCTACGAGCAGTACTTC.